The next 5 T cell receptor beta chains were all read from a single sample in a study of blood T cell repertoires in COVID-19. Clones were sequenced by immunoSEQ multiplex PCR, and TCRdb holds only the in-frame ones, with some missing. The table includes approximately 94,000 clones, 85% to 90% detected once. Sequencing was done on a sample of peripheral blood. The receptors stem from a human donor in a cohort sampled during active COVID-19.

The chain joins TRBV7-9 to TRBJ2-2; D unresolved. The CDR3 loop spans 14 amino acids. The V end was cut by 5 bases, the J end by 0 bases, with 7 bases between. Germline V gene data show CDR1 as SEHNR and CDR2 as FQNEAQ (reference sequence). The CDR3 reads CASSEQPNTGELFF. CDR3 DNA sequence: TGTGCCAGCAGCGAACAGCCGAACACCGGGGAGCTGTTTTTT.

This sequence joins TRBV10-1 and TRBJ2-3; the D gene is possibly TRBD2 (5 bases). Deletions cut 0 bases from V and 11 bases from J, with 15 bases between. This CDR3 spans 14 amino acids. The germline V gene encodes CDR1 WNHNN and CDR2 SYGVQD (reference sequence). CDR3 DNA sequence: TGCGCCAGCAGTGAGTCGACCTTAATCGGACTGCAGTATTTT. It specifies CASSESTLIGLQYF.

The V call is TRBV6-5, the J call TRBJ1-6; D gene uncertain. The V gene lost 9 bases and the J gene lost 4 bases, with 16 bases spanning the gap. The CDR3 is made up of 15 amino acids. The germline V gene has CDR1 MNHEY and CDR2 SVGAGI. The CDR3 reads CASLPHTAYNSPLHF. The CDR3, as DNA: TGTGCCAGTCTACCCCATACAGCTTATAATTCACCCCTCCACTTT.

The sample holds a few counts of this clone. This chain connects TRBV4-1 to TRBJ2-2, with D possibly being TRBD2 (6 bases). CDR1 is MGHRA and CDR2 is YSYEKL in the germline V gene. With 1 base removed from V and 0 bases from J, the gap between germline ends came to 9 bases. This CDR3 is 16 amino acids long. The CDR3 DNA is TGCGCCAGCAGCCAAGCTCCTAGCGCGAACACCGGGGAGCTGTTTTTT. Its protein product is CASSQAPSANTGELFF.

The rearrangement uses TRBV28 and TRBJ2-7; a possible D gene is TRBD1 (5 bases). The CDR3 spans 15 residues. Germline V gene data show CDR1 as MDHEN and CDR2 as SYDVKM. Trimming removed 5 bases from V and 3 bases from J, with 17 bases in between. The CDR3 sequence: CASSPQGAVDYEQYF. The CDR3 nucleotides are TGTGCCAGCAGTCCCCAGGGTGCGGTGGACTACGAGCAGTACTTC.